The sequence of this T cell receptor beta chain was determined in a study of cytomegalovirus exposure and HLA in healthy donors. Concerning this clone: Its antigen is not known.

J lost 3 bases, V lost 3 bases, and 8 bases had no gene match. CDR3 length equals 15 residues. The germline V gene has CDR1 MNHNS and CDR2 SASEGT. The primer mix had 60 Vbeta and 13 Jbeta primers. Method: immunoSEQ multiplex PCR; TCRdb's copy keeps in-frame clones and lacks some. The sample holds roughly 150,000 clones, 75% to 90% seen once. Study outcomes and limitations: In a later analysis, V- and J-gene trimming of beta chains associated with a DCLRE1C missense variant, replicated independently. Prior analysis indicated that the majority of TCR beta V segments exhibited productivity approximately 87% or approximately 30% of the time.

The source of this sequence is a female donor in good health and CMV-seronegative. The sequencing input was PBMCs. The rearrangement uses TRBV6-1 and TRBJ2-7, with 7 positions matching TRBD1. In nucleotides, the CDR3 is TGTGCCAGCAGTGACCCCGGGACAGCCATCTACGAGCAGTACTTC. It yields the protein CASSDPGTAIYEQYF.